This TCR beta chain was identified during a study of blood T cell repertoires in COVID-19. About the research overall: There were acute and convalescent COVID-19 samples, and they came from the United States, Italy and Spain.

Germline CDR1 is LGHNA and CDR2 is YNFKEQ. CDR3 length equals 15 residues. V was clipped by 2 bases and J by 0 bases; unmatched bases: 0. Clones were sequenced by immunoSEQ multiplex PCR, and TCRdb holds only the in-frame ones, with some missing. The data show about 150,000 clones, about 89% seen once. The J gene is TRBJ2-7, the V gene TRBV4-2, with TRBD2 matching over 11 bases. The receptor was isolated from a man aged 50 to 60 with acute or convalescent COVID-19. Sequenced: peripheral blood. The CDR3, as DNA: TGTGCCAGCAGCCAAACTAGCGGGAGCTCCTACGAGCAGTACTTC. It is translated as CASSQTSGSSYEQYF.